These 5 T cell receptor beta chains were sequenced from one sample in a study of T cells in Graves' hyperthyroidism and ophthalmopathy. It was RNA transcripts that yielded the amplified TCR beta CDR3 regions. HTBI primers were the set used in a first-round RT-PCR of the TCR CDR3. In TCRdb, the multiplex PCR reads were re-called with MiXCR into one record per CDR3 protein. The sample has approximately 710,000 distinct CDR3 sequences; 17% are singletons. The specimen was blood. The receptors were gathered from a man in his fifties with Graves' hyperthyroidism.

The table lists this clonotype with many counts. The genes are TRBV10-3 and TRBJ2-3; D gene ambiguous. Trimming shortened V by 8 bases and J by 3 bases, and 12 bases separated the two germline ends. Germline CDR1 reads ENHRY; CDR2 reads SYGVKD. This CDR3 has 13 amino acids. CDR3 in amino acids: CAIQSARTDTQYF. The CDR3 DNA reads TGTGCCATCCAGTCTGCCAGGACAGATACGCAGTATTTT.

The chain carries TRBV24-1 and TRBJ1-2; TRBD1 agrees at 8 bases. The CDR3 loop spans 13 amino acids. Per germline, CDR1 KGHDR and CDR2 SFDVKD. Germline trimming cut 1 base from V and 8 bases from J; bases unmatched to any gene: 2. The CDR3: CATSDFRGLGYTF. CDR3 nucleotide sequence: TGTGCCACCAGTGATTTCAGGGGGCTCGGCTACACCTTC.

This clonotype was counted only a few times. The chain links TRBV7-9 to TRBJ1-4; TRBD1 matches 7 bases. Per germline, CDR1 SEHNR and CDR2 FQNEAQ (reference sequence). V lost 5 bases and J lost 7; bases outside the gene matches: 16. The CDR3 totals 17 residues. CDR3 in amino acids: CASSPPDNRGTGEKLFF. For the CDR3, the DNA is TGTGCCAGCAGCCCCCCCGATAACAGGGGCACGGGTGAAAAACTGTTTTTT.

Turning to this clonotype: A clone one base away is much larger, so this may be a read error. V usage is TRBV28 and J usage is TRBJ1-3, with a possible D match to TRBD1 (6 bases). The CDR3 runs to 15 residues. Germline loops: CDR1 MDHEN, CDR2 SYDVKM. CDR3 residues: CASSSLGGSGSTIYF. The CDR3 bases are TGTGCCAGCAGTTCCCTGGGGGGCTCTGGAAGCACCATATATTTT.

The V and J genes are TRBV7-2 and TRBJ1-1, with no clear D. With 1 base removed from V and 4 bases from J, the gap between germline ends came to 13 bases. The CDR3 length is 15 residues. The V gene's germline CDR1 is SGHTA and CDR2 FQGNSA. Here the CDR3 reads CASSLEWGMRTEAFF. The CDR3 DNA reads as TGTGCCAGCAGCTTAGAATGGGGAATGCGCACTGAAGCTTTCTTT.